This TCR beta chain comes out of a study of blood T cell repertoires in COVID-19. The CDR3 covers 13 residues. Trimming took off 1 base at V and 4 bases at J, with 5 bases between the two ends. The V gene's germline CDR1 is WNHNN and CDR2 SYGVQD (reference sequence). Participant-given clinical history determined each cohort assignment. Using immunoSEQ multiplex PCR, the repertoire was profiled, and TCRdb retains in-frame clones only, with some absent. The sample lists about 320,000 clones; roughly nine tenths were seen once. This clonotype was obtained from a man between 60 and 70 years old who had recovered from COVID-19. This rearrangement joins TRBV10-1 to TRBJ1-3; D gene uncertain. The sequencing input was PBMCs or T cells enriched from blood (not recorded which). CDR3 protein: CASSEYRGNTIYF. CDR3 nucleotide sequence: TGCGCCAGCAGTGAGTACAGAGGAAACACCATATATTTT.